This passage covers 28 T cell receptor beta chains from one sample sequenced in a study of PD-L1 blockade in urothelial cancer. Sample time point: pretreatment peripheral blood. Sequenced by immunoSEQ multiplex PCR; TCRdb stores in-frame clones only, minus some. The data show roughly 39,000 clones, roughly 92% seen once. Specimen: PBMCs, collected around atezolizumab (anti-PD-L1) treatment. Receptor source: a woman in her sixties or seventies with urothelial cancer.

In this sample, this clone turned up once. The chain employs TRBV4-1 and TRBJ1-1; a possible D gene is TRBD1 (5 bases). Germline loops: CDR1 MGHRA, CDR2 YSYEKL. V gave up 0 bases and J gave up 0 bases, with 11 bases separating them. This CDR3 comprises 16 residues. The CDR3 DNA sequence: TGCGCCAGCAGCCAAGATAGGGGAGGGGTGAACACTGAAGCTTTCTTT. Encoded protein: CASSQDRGGVNTEAFF.

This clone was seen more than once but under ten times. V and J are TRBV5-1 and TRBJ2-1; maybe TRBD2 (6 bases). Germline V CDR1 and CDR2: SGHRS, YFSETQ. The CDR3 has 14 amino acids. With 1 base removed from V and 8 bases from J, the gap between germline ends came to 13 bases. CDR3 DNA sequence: TGCGCCAGCAGCTTGATATGGGGGGACGATGAGCAGTTCTTC. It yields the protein CASSLIWGDDEQFF.

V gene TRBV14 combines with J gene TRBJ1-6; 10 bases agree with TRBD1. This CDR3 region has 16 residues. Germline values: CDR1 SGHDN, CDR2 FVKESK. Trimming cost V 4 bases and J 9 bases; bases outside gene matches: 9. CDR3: CASSRVGQGSGSPLHF. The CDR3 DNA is TGTGCCAGCAGCCGGGTGGGACAGGGGTCCGGTTCACCCCTCCACTTT.

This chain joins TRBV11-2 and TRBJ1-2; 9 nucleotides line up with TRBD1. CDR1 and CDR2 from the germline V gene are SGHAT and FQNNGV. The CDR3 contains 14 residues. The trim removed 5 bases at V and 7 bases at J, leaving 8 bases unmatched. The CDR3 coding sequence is TGTGCCAGCAGCCCCGGGACAGGGATAGCTGGCTACACCTTC. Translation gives CASSPGTGIAGYTF.

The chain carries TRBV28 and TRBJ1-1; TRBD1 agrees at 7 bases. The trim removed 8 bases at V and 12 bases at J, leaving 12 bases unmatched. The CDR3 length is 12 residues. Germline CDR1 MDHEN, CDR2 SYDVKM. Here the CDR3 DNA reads TGTGCCAGCCTGGGGAGACAGGGAGTGACTTTCTTT. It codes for CASLGRQGVTFF.

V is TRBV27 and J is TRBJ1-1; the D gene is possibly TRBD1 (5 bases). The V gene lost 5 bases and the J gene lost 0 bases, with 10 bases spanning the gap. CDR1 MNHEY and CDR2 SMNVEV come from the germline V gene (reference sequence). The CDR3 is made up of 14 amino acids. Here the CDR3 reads CASSEYRLNTEAFF. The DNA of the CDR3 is TGTGCCAGCAGTGAGTACAGGTTGAACACTGAAGCTTTCTTT.

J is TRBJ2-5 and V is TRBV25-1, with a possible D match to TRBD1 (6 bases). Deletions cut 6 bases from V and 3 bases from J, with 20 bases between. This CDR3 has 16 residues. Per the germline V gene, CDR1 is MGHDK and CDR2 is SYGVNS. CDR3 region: CASRPSAGTQKETQYF. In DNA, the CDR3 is TGTGCCAGCAGACCCTCTGCCGGGACACAAAAAGAGACCCAGTACTTC.

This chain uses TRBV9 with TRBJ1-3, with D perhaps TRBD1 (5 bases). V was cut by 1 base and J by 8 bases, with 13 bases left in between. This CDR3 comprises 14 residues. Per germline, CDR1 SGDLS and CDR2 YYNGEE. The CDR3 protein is CASSVTDTSHTIYF. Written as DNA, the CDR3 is TGTGCCAGCAGCGTAACGGACACAAGTCACACCATATATTTT.

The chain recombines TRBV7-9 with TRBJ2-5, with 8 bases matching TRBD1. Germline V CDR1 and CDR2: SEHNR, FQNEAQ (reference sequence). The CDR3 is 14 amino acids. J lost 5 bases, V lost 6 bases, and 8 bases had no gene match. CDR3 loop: CASRTPGGSETQYF. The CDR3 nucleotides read TGTGCCAGCAGAACCCCAGGGGGCTCGGAGACCCAGTACTTC.

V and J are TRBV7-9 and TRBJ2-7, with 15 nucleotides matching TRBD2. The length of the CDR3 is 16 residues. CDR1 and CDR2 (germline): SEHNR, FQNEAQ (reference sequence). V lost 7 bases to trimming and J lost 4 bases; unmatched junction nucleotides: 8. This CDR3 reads CASTPGLAGGLYEQYF. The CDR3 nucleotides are TGTGCCAGCACCCCGGGACTAGCGGGAGGACTATACGAGCAGTACTTC.

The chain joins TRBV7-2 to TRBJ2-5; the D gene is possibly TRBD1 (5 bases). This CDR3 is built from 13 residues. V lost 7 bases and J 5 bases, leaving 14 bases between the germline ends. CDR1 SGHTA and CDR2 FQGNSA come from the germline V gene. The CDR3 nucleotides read TGTGCCAGCACCAACCAGGGTCGGGAGACCCAGTACTTC. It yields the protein CASTNQGRETQYF.

CDR3 in DNA: TGTGCCAGCAGCTTGGACAGGGGGCGGTACGAGCAGTACTTC. As protein: CASSLDRGRYEQYF. J is TRBJ2-7 and V is TRBV5-6, with 9 positions matching TRBD1. The CDR3 is 14 amino acids. Germline V gene lookup returns CDR1 SGHDT and CDR2 YYEEEE. V dropped 0 bases and J dropped 4; count of bases not matched to a gene: 2.

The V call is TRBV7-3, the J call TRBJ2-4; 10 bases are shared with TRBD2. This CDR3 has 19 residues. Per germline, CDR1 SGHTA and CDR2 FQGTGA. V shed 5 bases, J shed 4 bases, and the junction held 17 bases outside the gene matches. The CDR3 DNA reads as TGTGCCAGCAGCCATACTAGGGGACTAGCGATAAGAGGGAAAAACATTCAGTACTTC. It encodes CASSHTRGLAIRGKNIQYF.

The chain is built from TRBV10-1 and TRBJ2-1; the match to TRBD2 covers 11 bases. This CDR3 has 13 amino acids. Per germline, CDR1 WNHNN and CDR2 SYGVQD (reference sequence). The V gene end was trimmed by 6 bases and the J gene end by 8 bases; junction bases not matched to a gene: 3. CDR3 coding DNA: TGCGCCAGCAGGGGTAGCGGGAGGGATGAGCAGTTCTTC. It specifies CASRGSGRDEQFF.

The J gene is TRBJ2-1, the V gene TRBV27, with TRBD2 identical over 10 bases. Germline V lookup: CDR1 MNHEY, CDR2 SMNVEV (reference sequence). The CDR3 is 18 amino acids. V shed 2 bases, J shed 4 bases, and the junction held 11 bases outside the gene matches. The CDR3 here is CASSLGRFTSGTYNEQFF. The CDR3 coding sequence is TGTGCCAGCAGTTTAGGTCGGTTTACTAGCGGGACTTACAATGAGCAGTTCTTC.

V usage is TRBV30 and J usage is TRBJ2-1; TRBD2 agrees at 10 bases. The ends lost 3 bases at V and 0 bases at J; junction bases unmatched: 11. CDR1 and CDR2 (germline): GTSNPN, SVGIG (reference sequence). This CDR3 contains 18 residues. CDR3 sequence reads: CAWRGGTSGVSSYNEQFF. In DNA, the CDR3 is TGTGCCTGGAGGGGGGGAACTAGCGGGGTCAGCTCCTACAATGAGCAGTTCTTC.

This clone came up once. The CDR3 coding sequence is TGTGCCAGCAGCCGGACAGGTGGTAAGGTGAATGAAAAACTGTTTTTT. Translation gives CASSRTGGKVNEKLFF. The chain links TRBV6-6 to TRBJ1-4; TRBD1 matches at 7 bases. Germline-derived CDR1 and CDR2 are MNHNY and SVGAGI (reference sequence). There are 16 residues in the CDR3. Germline trimming cut 6 bases from V and 5 bases from J; bases unmatched to any gene: 12.

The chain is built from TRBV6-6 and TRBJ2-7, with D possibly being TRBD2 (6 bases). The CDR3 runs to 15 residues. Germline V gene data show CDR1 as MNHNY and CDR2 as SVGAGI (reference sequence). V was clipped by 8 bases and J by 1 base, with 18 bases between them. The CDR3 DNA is TGTGCCAGCTCTAGGGGCGGGGTTAGATCCTACGAGCAGTACTTC. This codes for CASSRGGVRSYEQYF.

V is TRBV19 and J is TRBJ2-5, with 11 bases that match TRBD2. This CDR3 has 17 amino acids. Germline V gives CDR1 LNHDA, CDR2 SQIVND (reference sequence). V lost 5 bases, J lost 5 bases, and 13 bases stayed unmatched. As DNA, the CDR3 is TGTGCCAGTAGTGGACTAGCGGGTATCAGCGGCTGGGAGACCCAGTACTTC. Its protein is CASSGLAGISGWETQYF.

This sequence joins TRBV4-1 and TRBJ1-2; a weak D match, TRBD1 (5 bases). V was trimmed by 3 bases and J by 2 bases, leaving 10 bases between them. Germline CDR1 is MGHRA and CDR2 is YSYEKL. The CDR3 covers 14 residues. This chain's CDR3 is CASSQGGGNYGYTF. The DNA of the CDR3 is TGCGCCAGCAGCCAGGGGGGAGGAAACTATGGCTACACCTTC.

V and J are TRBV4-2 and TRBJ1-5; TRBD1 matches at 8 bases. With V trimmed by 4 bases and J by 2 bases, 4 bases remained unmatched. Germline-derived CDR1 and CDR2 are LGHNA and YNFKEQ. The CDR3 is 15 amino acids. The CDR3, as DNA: TGTGCCAGCAGCCCCCCGGACAGGGGCAATCAGCCCCAGCATTTT. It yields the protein CASSPPDRGNQPQHF.

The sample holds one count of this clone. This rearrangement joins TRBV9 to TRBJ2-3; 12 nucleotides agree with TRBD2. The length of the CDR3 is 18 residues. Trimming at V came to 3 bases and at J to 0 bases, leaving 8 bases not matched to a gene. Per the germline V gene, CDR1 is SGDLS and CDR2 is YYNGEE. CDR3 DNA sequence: TGTGCCAGCAGCGCGAATGTGGGACTAGCGGGTAGCACAGATACGCAGTATTTT. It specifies CASSANVGLAGSTDTQYF.

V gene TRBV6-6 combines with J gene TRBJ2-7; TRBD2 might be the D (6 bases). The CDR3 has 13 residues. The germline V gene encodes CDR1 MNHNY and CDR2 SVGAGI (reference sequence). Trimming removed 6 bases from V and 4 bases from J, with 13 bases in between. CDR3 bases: TGTGCCAGCAGGGTGGGACTGGGGTACGAGCAGTACTTC. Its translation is CASRVGLGYEQYF.

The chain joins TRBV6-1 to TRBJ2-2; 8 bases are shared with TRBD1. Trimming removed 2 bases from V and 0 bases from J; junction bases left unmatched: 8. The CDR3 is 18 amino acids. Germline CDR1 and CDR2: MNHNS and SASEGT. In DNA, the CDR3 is TGTGCCAGCAGTGAAACCCTCCAGGGGGCTGCGAACACCGGGGAGCTGTTTTTT. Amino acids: CASSETLQGAANTGELFF.

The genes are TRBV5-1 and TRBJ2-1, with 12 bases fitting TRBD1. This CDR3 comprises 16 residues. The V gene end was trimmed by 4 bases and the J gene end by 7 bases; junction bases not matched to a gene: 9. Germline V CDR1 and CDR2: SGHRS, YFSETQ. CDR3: CASSATGTGGQNEQFF. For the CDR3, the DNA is TGCGCCAGCAGCGCAACCGGGACAGGGGGCCAAAATGAGCAGTTCTTC.

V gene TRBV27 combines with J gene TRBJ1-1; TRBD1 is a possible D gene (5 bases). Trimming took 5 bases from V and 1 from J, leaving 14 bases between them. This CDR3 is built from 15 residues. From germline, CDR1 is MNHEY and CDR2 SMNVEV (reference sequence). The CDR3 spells CASSAQGEGNTEAFF. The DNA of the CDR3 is TGTGCCAGCAGTGCCCAAGGGGAGGGGAACACTGAAGCTTTCTTT.

The CDR3 DNA is TGTGCCAGCACCTTCGGCAGCGAGGACAATGAGCAGTTCTTC. Translating it yields CASTFGSEDNEQFF. The gene calls are TRBV5-6 and TRBJ2-1; D not certain. This CDR3 region has 14 residues. Germline V gene lookup returns CDR1 SGHDT and CDR2 YYEEEE. Trimming pared 6 bases from V and 5 bases from J, leaving 15 bases between.

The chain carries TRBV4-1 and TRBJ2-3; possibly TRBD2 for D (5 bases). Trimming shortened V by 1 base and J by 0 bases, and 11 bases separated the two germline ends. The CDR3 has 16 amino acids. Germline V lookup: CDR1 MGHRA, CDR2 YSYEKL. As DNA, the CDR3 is TGCGCCAGCAGCCAAGGACCGCGGGCTAGCACAGATACGCAGTATTTT. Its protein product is CASSQGPRASTDTQYF.